This record looks at one TCR beta chain sequence and its context. Its antigen is undetermined. The sample's time point: cycle 4 day 1 (C4D1), after less than seven weeks of nivolumab. All patients experienced relapse after autologous stem cell transplantation, and brentuximab vedotin exposure was variable. There are 13 residues in the CDR3. Germline V CDR1 and CDR2: SNHLY, FYNNEI. Trimming pared 5 bases from V and 1 base from J, leaving 8 bases between. The data were taken from a study of PD-1 blockade in classical Hodgkin lymphoma. Study-wide results and caveats: Reports described newly diagnosed patients as having lower baseline TCR diversity than healthy donors.

Here immunoSEQ multiplex PCR was the method, and the copy in TCRdb shows in-frame clones only, minus some. The data contain 15,000 to 20,000 clones, 83% of them singletons. This sequence was found in a human donor with classical Hodgkin lymphoma. This chain connects TRBV2 to TRBJ1-1; D call uncertain. Specimen: peripheral blood mononuclear cells (PBMCs), collected before the fourth cycle of nivolumab. The CDR3 DNA follows: TGTGCCAGCAGTCCGGACGGGAACACTGAAGCTTTCTTT. This gives the protein CASSPDGNTEAFF.